This TCR beta chain was obtained from a study of cytomegalovirus exposure and HLA in healthy donors. Findings and limits, study-wide: For cytomegalovirus status, the classifier reportedly gave diagnoses with high specificity and sensitivity. Most TCR sequences proved rare, with some public TCRs found in many donors. Listed as cytomegalovirus-associated were more than 150 TCR beta chains.

Notes on this clone: Its antigen is currently unknown.

The donors were members of the approximately 130-subject validation cohort (separate from the approximately 670-subject first cohort). Clones were read by immunoSEQ multiplex PCR, and TCRdb kept only the in-frame ones, dropping some. The table records 80,000 or so clones, about 95% of them present only once. Germline V lookup: CDR1 LGHNA, CDR2 YSLEER. The CDR3 is 16 amino acids. V lost 2 bases and J lost 6; bases outside the gene matches: 5. This chain joins TRBV4-3 and TRBJ2-2, with 11 bases that match TRBD2. The receptor was derived from a young woman in good health and CMV-seronegative. The sample comprised PBMCs. CDR3: CASSQLSGRAPGELFF. DNA for the CDR3: TGCGCCAGCAGCCAACTTAGCGGGAGGGCCCCCGGGGAGCTGTTTTTT.